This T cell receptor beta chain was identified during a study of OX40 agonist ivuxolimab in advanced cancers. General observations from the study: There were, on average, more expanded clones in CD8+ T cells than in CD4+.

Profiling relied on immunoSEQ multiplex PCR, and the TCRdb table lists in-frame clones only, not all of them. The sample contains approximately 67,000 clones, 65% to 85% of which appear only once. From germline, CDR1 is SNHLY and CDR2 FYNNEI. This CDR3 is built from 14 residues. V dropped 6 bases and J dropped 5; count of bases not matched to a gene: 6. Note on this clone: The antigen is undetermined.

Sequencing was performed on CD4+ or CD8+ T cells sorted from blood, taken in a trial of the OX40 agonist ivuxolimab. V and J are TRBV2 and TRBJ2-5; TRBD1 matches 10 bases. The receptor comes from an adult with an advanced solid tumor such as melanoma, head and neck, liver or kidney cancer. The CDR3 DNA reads TGTGCCAGCAGGCCCGGGACAGGGGTTGAGACCCAGTACTTC. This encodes CASRPGTGVETQYF.